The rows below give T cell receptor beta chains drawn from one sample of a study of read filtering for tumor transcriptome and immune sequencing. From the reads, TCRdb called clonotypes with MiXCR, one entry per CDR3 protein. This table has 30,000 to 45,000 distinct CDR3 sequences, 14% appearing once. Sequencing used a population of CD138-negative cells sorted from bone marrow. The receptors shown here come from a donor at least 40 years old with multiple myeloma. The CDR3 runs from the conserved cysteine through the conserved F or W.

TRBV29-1 CSVTGLYNTGELFF
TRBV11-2 CASSLVRGRGVTQYF
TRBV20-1 CSARPRAYEQYF
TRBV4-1 CASSQEGGSINQPQHF
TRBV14 CASSQGRGGGLAGANVLTF
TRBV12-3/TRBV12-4 CASSRYRGRESPLHF
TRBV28 CASSTPDKGGYEQYF
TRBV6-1 CASGVAGAYNEQFF
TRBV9 CASSVPTSRATNEQFF
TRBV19 CATSVINYGYTF